The rows below give T cell receptor beta chains drawn from one sample of a study of shared clonotypes between healthy human individuals. Only in-frame clones appear in the TCRdb table, and some are missing; sequencing was by immunoSEQ multiplex PCR. The top ten hold 13% of the sample, which has about 510,000 clones, approximately 79% seen once. Sample: PBMCs. The source of these receptors is a middle-aged woman in good health. Some clones in this sample may be carry-over from other donors' samples. The CDR3 runs from the conserved cysteine through the conserved F or W. The D gene is left open where the match is weak. Clone size is stated in some rows and not others, as once, few, many or a class when expanded.

d_call: -; v_call: TRBV10-3; j_call: TRBJ1-6; clone_size: -; cdr3_nt: TGTGCCATCAGTGTAAACCGGGACACCGATAATTCACCCCTCCACTTT; cdr3_aa: CAISVNRDTDNSPLHF
d_call: -; v_call: TRBV9; j_call: TRBJ2-1; clone_size: -; cdr3_nt: TGTGCCAGCAGCGCGGGACCGCCCAATGAGCAGTTCTTC; cdr3_aa: CASSAGPPNEQFF
d_call: -; v_call: TRBV7-3; j_call: TRBJ1-1; clone_size: -; cdr3_nt: TGTGCCAGCAGCTTAACGGGGGAGACTGAAGCTTTCTTT; cdr3_aa: CASSLTGETEAFF
d_call: -; v_call: TRBV27; j_call: TRBJ2-5; clone_size: once; cdr3_nt: TGTGCCAGCAGTTTAGATTGCCAGGAGGAGGAGACCCAGTACTTC; cdr3_aa: CASSLDCQEEETQYF
d_call: -; v_call: TRBV7-2; j_call: TRBJ2-3; clone_size: once; cdr3_nt: TGTGCCAGCAGACGTACAGGTTGGAGCACAGATACGCAGTATTTT; cdr3_aa: CASRRTGWSTDTQYF
d_call: TRBD1; v_call: TRBV2; j_call: TRBJ1-2; clone_size: -; cdr3_nt: TGTGCCAGCAGCGCCGACAGGGGGGGAACGACTAACTATGGCTACACCTTC; cdr3_aa: CASSADRGGTTNYGYTF
d_call: -; v_call: TRBV7-2; j_call: TRBJ2-5; clone_size: -; cdr3_nt: TGTGCCAGCATCCCTCGGCAGCGGGCCAAAGAGACCCAGTACTTC; cdr3_aa: CASIPRQRAKETQYF
d_call: -; v_call: TRBV11-2; j_call: TRBJ2-3; clone_size: -; cdr3_nt: TGTGCCAGCAGCCCCAGACTCGGTACGCAGTATTTT; cdr3_aa: CASSPRLGTQYF
d_call: -; v_call: TRBV4-2; j_call: TRBJ1-5; clone_size: -; cdr3_nt: TGTGCCAGCAGCCAAGATACGGCCCCCGGGAATCGACCCCAGCATTTT; cdr3_aa: CASSQDTAPGNRPQHF
d_call: -; v_call: TRBV18; j_call: TRBJ1-3; clone_size: -; cdr3_nt: TGTGCCAGCTCACCCACACAGGGAACTGGAAACACCATATATTTT; cdr3_aa: CASSPTQGTGNTIYF
d_call: -; v_call: TRBV28; j_call: TRBJ2-3; clone_size: -; cdr3_nt: TGTGCCAGCAGAGGGGGGACGGCCCTTGAAGGGACAGATACGCAGTATTTT; cdr3_aa: CASRGGTALEGTDTQYF
d_call: -; v_call: TRBV28; j_call: TRBJ1-2; clone_size: -; cdr3_nt: TGTGCCAGCAGTTCCCTTAACTATGGCTACACCTTC; cdr3_aa: CASSSLNYGYTF
d_call: -; v_call: TRBV5-1; j_call: TRBJ2-5; clone_size: -; cdr3_nt: TGCGCCAGCAGCTTGGGGCTTGGTATCAAAGAGACCCAGTACTTC; cdr3_aa: CASSLGLGIKETQYF
d_call: TRBD2; v_call: TRBV18; j_call: TRBJ2-7; clone_size: -; cdr3_nt: TGTGCCAGCTCACCACTCTCTCGACTAGCGAGCCACGAGCAGTACTTC; cdr3_aa: CASSPLSRLASHEQYF
d_call: -; v_call: TRBV6-5; j_call: TRBJ2-7; clone_size: -; cdr3_nt: TGTGCCAGCAGTTACTCCCGTTACGGCGAGCAGTACTTC; cdr3_aa: CASSYSRYGEQYF
d_call: -; v_call: TRBV25-1; j_call: TRBJ2-7; clone_size: few; cdr3_nt: TGTGCCAGCAGACCCCCCCCGGGGAACCGGTACGAGCAGTACTTC; cdr3_aa: CASRPPPGNRYEQYF
d_call: TRBD2; v_call: TRBV5-6; j_call: TRBJ2-3; clone_size: -; cdr3_nt: TGTGCCAGCAGCTTATTTAGCGGGACTAGCGGGAGGACAGATACGCAGTATTTT; cdr3_aa: CASSLFSGTSGRTDTQYF
d_call: -; v_call: TRBV7-2; j_call: TRBJ2-7; clone_size: -; cdr3_nt: TGTGCCAGCAGCTTTTCCCTCGGGAGTGGGGAGCAGTACTTC; cdr3_aa: CASSFSLGSGEQYF
d_call: -; v_call: TRBV5-1; j_call: TRBJ1-3; clone_size: -; cdr3_nt: TGCGCCAGCAGCTTGGCCGCGTCGATGAGCTCTGGAAACACCATATATTTT; cdr3_aa: CASSLAASMSSGNTIYF
d_call: TRBD1; v_call: TRBV9; j_call: TRBJ1-4; clone_size: -; cdr3_nt: TGTGCCAGCAGCGGGGGACAGGGTGAAAAACTGTTTTTT; cdr3_aa: CASSGGQGEKLFF
d_call: -; v_call: TRBV28; j_call: TRBJ2-7; clone_size: -; cdr3_nt: TGTGCCAGCAGGGAGACAGCCACCTACGAGCAGTACTTC; cdr3_aa: CASRETATYEQYF
d_call: TRBD2; v_call: TRBV9; j_call: TRBJ2-7; clone_size: -; cdr3_nt: TGTGCCAGCAGCGTAGATGTAGCGGGAGCCTACGAGCAGTACTTC; cdr3_aa: CASSVDVAGAYEQYF
d_call: -; v_call: TRBV5-5; j_call: TRBJ1-2; clone_size: -; cdr3_nt: TGTGCCAGCAGCGCGGGGGCAGGGGCCTATGGCTACACCTTC; cdr3_aa: CASSAGAGAYGYTF
d_call: -; v_call: TRBV28; j_call: TRBJ1-4; clone_size: -; cdr3_nt: TGTGCCAGCACCCGGCAGGGACTGGTGGAACTGTTTTTT; cdr3_aa: CASTRQGLVELFF
d_call: -; v_call: TRBV5-1; j_call: TRBJ2-3; clone_size: -; cdr3_nt: TGCGCCAGCGGTCAGGAGCCCTCCGATACGCAGTATTTT; cdr3_aa: CASGQEPSDTQYF
d_call: -; v_call: TRBV30; j_call: TRBJ2-5; clone_size: -; cdr3_nt: TGTGCCTGGAGTGTTATAGACATGGGTAAGACCCAGTACTTC; cdr3_aa: CAWSVIDMGKTQYF
d_call: -; v_call: TRBV28; j_call: TRBJ1-5; clone_size: -; cdr3_nt: TGTGCCAGCAGGGTCCCAGGGGGCAATCAGCCCCAGCATTTT; cdr3_aa: CASRVPGGNQPQHF
d_call: TRBD1; v_call: TRBV5-6; j_call: TRBJ2-7; clone_size: -; cdr3_nt: TGTGCCAGCAGCTTAAGGACAGGGAGGTACGAGCAGTACTTC; cdr3_aa: CASSLRTGRYEQYF
d_call: -; v_call: TRBV7-8; j_call: TRBJ1-3; clone_size: -; cdr3_nt: TGTGCCAGCAGCTTAGGCGTGGTGGGGGGAAACACCATATATTTT; cdr3_aa: CASSLGVVGGNTIYF
d_call: TRBD1; v_call: TRBV27; j_call: TRBJ2-5; clone_size: -; cdr3_nt: TGTGCCAGCAGTTCCGGACAGGAACAAGAGACCCAGTACTTC; cdr3_aa: CASSSGQEQETQYF
d_call: -; v_call: TRBV28; j_call: TRBJ2-3; clone_size: -; cdr3_nt: TGTGCCAGCAAACAGGGCTCAAGCACAGATACGCAGTATTTT; cdr3_aa: CASKQGSSTDTQYF
d_call: -; v_call: TRBV5-4; j_call: TRBJ2-7; clone_size: -; cdr3_nt: TGTGCCAGCAGCTTGAAAACTGGGGCATTCACATACGAGCAGTACTTC; cdr3_aa: CASSLKTGAFTYEQYF
d_call: TRBD1; v_call: TRBV10-2; j_call: TRBJ2-3; clone_size: -; cdr3_nt: TGCGCCAGCTTGCCCCTAGGGGGCGGGACAGATACGCAGTATTTT; cdr3_aa: CASLPLGGGTDTQYF
d_call: TRBD1; v_call: TRBV5-1; j_call: TRBJ1-1; clone_size: -; cdr3_nt: TGCGCCAGCAGTCAGGGGGCCAGGGCTGAAGCTTTCTTT; cdr3_aa: CASSQGARAEAFF
d_call: TRBD2; v_call: TRBV11-1; j_call: TRBJ2-7; clone_size: -; cdr3_nt: TGTGCCAGCAGCTCAATCTCTAGCGGGAGGGCGCGGCAGTACTTC; cdr3_aa: CASSSISSGRARQYF
d_call: -; v_call: TRBV11-2; j_call: TRBJ1-6; clone_size: once; cdr3_nt: TGTGCCAGCAGCAAAGGGGCTGACGTTGCCTCCTATAATTCACCCCTCCACTTT; cdr3_aa: CASSKGADVASYNSPLHF
d_call: TRBD1; v_call: TRBV28; j_call: TRBJ1-2; clone_size: -; cdr3_nt: TGTGCCAGCAGCAGCCCCGGGACAGCAAATAACTATGGCTACACCTTC; cdr3_aa: CASSSPGTANNYGYTF
d_call: -; v_call: TRBV9; j_call: TRBJ2-1; clone_size: -; cdr3_nt: TGTGCCAGCAGCCCAGGAGTGAGCTCCTACAATGAGCAGTTCTTC; cdr3_aa: CASSPGVSSYNEQFF
d_call: TRBD2; v_call: TRBV19; j_call: TRBJ2-2; clone_size: -; cdr3_nt: TGTGCCAGTAGTATCGGTACGGGGGGATGGAGCGGGGAGCTGTTTTTT; cdr3_aa: CASSIGTGGWSGELFF
d_call: TRBD1; v_call: TRBV28; j_call: TRBJ2-1; clone_size: -; cdr3_nt: TGTGCCACCCTCCCCGGGACAGGGGATAGAAATGAGCAGTTCTTC; cdr3_aa: CATLPGTGDRNEQFF
d_call: TRBD1; v_call: TRBV6-5; j_call: TRBJ1-2; clone_size: -; cdr3_nt: TGTGCCAGCAGGCCACAGGGGGCGCAGGACTATGGCTACACCTTC; cdr3_aa: CASRPQGAQDYGYTF
d_call: -; v_call: TRBV9; j_call: TRBJ2-2; clone_size: -; cdr3_nt: TGTGCCAGCAGCCCGGACTGGATTAACACCGGGGAGCTGTTTTTT; cdr3_aa: CASSPDWINTGELFF
d_call: -; v_call: TRBV15; j_call: TRBJ1-4; clone_size: once; cdr3_nt: TGTGCCACCAGCAAGGGCACAGCGTCTAATGAAAAACTGTTTTTT; cdr3_aa: CATSKGTASNEKLFF
d_call: -; v_call: TRBV7-2; j_call: TRBJ1-1; clone_size: -; cdr3_nt: TGTGCCAGCAGCAACTTGGGGGGGACTGAAGCTTTCTTT; cdr3_aa: CASSNLGGTEAFF
d_call: TRBD1; v_call: TRBV19; j_call: TRBJ2-7; clone_size: -; cdr3_nt: TGTGCCAGTAGTTCCGGGACAGCAACCTACGAGCAGTACTTC; cdr3_aa: CASSSGTATYEQYF
d_call: -; v_call: TRBV7-7; j_call: TRBJ2-5; clone_size: -; cdr3_nt: TGTGCTAGCAGCTTAAATATGGGAGAGACCCAGTACTTC; cdr3_aa: CASSLNMGETQYF
d_call: TRBD1; v_call: TRBV10-3; j_call: TRBJ1-2; clone_size: once; cdr3_nt: TGTGCCATCAGTGAGTCCTTGGACAGGGGCGCTTATGGCTACACCTTC; cdr3_aa: CAISESLDRGAYGYTF
d_call: -; v_call: TRBV7-9; j_call: TRBJ1-2; clone_size: -; cdr3_nt: TGTGCCAGCAGCCACGGACGGATTGTATCCTATGGCTACACCTTC; cdr3_aa: CASSHGRIVSYGYTF
d_call: -; v_call: TRBV5-4; j_call: TRBJ1-1; clone_size: few; cdr3_nt: TGTGCCAGCAGCCCCACAGGCCCCCATGAAGCTTTCTTT; cdr3_aa: CASSPTGPHEAFF
d_call: TRBD1; v_call: TRBV2; j_call: TRBJ2-1; clone_size: few; cdr3_nt: TGTGCCAGCAGGGCGACAGGGGGTCAAAATGAGCAGTTCTTC; cdr3_aa: CASRATGGQNEQFF
d_call: TRBD1; v_call: TRBV7-9; j_call: TRBJ1-4; clone_size: -; cdr3_nt: TGTGCCAGCAGCTTAGCAGGGGGCTGGGAAAAACTGTTTTTT; cdr3_aa: CASSLAGGWEKLFF
d_call: TRBD1; v_call: TRBV7-9; j_call: TRBJ1-1; clone_size: -; cdr3_nt: TGTGCCAGCAGCCCCCCCCCAGGGGGAGACACTGAAGCTTTCTTT; cdr3_aa: CASSPPPGGDTEAFF
d_call: -; v_call: TRBV14; j_call: TRBJ2-7; clone_size: -; cdr3_nt: TGTGCCAGCAGCCCTTACTACGAGCAGTACTTC; cdr3_aa: CASSPYYEQYF
d_call: TRBD2; v_call: TRBV2; j_call: TRBJ2-4; clone_size: once; cdr3_nt: TGTGCCAGCAGTGAAGATCTAGCGGGACGAGCCAAAAACATTCAGTACTTC; cdr3_aa: CASSEDLAGRAKNIQYF
d_call: TRBD1; v_call: TRBV4-2; j_call: TRBJ1-2; clone_size: -; cdr3_nt: TGTGCCAGCAGCTTGGACACCCGGGACAGGGGATGGAATGGCTACACCTTC; cdr3_aa: CASSLDTRDRGWNGYTF
d_call: -; v_call: TRBV5-1; j_call: TRBJ2-2; clone_size: few; cdr3_nt: TGCGCCAGCAGCTTGAGGTCGAACACCGGGGAGCTGTTTTTT; cdr3_aa: CASSLRSNTGELFF
d_call: -; v_call: TRBV19; j_call: TRBJ2-2; clone_size: -; cdr3_nt: TGTGCCAGTAGAGACAGGAACACCGGGGAGCTGTTTTTT; cdr3_aa: CASRDRNTGELFF
d_call: -; v_call: TRBV7-2; j_call: TRBJ1-1; clone_size: -; cdr3_nt: TGTGCCAGCAGCTTAGGTGGGGGGCGGGCTGAAGCTTTCTTT; cdr3_aa: CASSLGGGRAEAFF
d_call: TRBD2; v_call: TRBV12-5; j_call: TRBJ2-1; clone_size: -; cdr3_nt: TGTGCTAGTGGCCGCACTAGCGGGAGGGCCAATGAGCAGTTCTTC; cdr3_aa: CASGRTSGRANEQFF
d_call: TRBD2; v_call: TRBV5-1; j_call: TRBJ2-3; clone_size: -; cdr3_nt: TGCGCCAGCAGACCAGCGGGAGGTGGGACGGTTACAGATACGCAGTATTTT; cdr3_aa: CASRPAGGGTVTDTQYF